This T cell receptor beta chain was sequenced during a study of radiotherapy plus CTLA-4 blockade in lung cancer. Using immunoSEQ multiplex PCR, the repertoire was profiled, and TCRdb retains in-frame clones only, with some absent. The table records approximately 35,000 clones, more than 80% of them present only once. Comment on this clone: Antigen: not known.

In chemo-refractory metastatic non-small-cell lung cancer, patients got ipilimumab CTLA-4 blockade together with focal radiation. Study observations and caveats: It was early blood T cell clone dynamics, with interferon-beta, that reportedly best predicted response.

CDR3 size: 14 residues. Germline CDR1 and CDR2: MDHEN and SYDVKM. V was pared by 6 bases and J by 4 bases, with 7 bases of the junction left unmatched. The V and J genes are TRBV28 and TRBJ1-2; 8 bases agree with TRBD1. This clonotype originated in a human donor with non-small cell lung cancer who had stable disease on radiotherapy plus ipilimumab. The input for sequencing was peripheral blood, taken from a patient treated with radiotherapy plus ipilimumab. The CDR3 here is CASRRGQGSYGYTF. CDR3 nucleotide sequence: TGTGCCAGCAGACGTGGACAGGGTAGCTATGGCTACACCTTC.